This paragraph reports one T cell receptor (beta chain). The data belong to a study of cytomegalovirus exposure and HLA in healthy donors. Researchers ran the PCR with 60 Vbeta and 13 Jbeta primers. The repertoire was sequenced with immunoSEQ multiplex PCR; TCRdb's copy has only in-frame clones and lacks some. The sample contains approximately 89,000 clones, more than 55% of which appear only once. CDR1 LNHNV and CDR2 YYDKDF come from the germline V gene (reference sequence). The CDR3 totals 15 residues. J gave up 10 bases and V 1 base, and 7 bases lay outside the gene matches. The sequenced sample consisted of PBMCs. The clonotype was recovered from a woman in her twenties or thirties in good health and CMV-seropositive. The V and J genes are TRBV15 and TRBJ2-1; TRBD2 aligns across 10 bases. In DNA, the CDR3 is TGTGCCACCAGCAGAGGGGGGACTAGCGCACACGAGCAGTTCTTC. It yields the protein CATSRGGTSAHEQFF.